The source of this T cell receptor beta chain is a study of PD-L1 blockade in urothelial cancer. Study background: At some point between 2014 and 2016 therapy began: atezolizumab 1,200 mg intravenously every 3 weeks. About 90% of the roughly 29 patients were men who had bladder-origin urothelial cancer.

The CDR3 has 13 residues. V shed 5 bases, J shed 9 bases, and the junction held 9 bases outside the gene matches. Germline CDR1 SQVTM, CDR2 ANQGSEA. TCRdb keeps only in-frame clones here, not all; method: immunoSEQ multiplex PCR. The sample shows about 51,000 clones, more than 75% of them seen only once. The sample holds a few counts of this clone. The chain uses TRBV29-1 and TRBJ2-1, with TRBD2 matching 8 bases. This receptor was obtained from a man in his 60s with urothelial cancer. Source: PBMCs, taken around atezolizumab (anti-PD-L1) treatment. CDR3 sequence (DNA): TGCAGCGTTTGGGACGGGAGGGCCGTTGAGCAGTTCTTC. This sequence encodes CSVWDGRAVEQFF.